These 17 T cell receptor beta chains share one sample of origin, sequenced in a study of blood T cells in healthy people across ages. The second PCR ran roughly 7 to 11 cycles with a sample-barcoded 5' primer and J-beta primers. TCRdb reprocessed the 5' RACE reads via MiXCR and lists one record per CDR3 protein. The sample has 900,000 to 950,000 distinct CDR3 sequences, about 27% seen once. The same data also contributed to another study, on T cells of mothers and their children.

Sequenced input: blood. These TCRs come from a woman aged 40 to 50 in good health.

Ten or more counts support this clonotype. The chain is built from TRBV10-3 and TRBJ2-7; 8 positions match TRBD1. The germline gives CDR1 ENHRY, CDR2 SYGVKD. CDR3 length: 17 amino acids. V was pared by 3 bases and J by 2 bases, with 12 bases of the junction left unmatched. The CDR3 here is CAISDPGGKRATYEQYF. CDR3 coding DNA: TGTGCCATCAGTGACCCAGGGGGCAAGAGGGCCACCTACGAGCAGTACTTC.

Remarks on this clonotype: Since a much larger clone is just one base distant, this may be a read error. This chain joins TRBV2 and TRBJ1-4; D is ambiguous. The V end lost 4 bases, the J end lost 8 bases, and 11 bases lay between the germline ends. CDR3 size: 13 residues. Germline assignment: CDR1 SNHLY and CDR2 FYNNEI. CDR3 loop: CASSGEPREKLFF. The CDR3 bases are TGTGCCAGCAGTGGAGAACCTCGGGAAAAACTGTTTTTT. Full variable domain (outside the CDR3, taken from reference TRBV2 and TRBJ1-4): EPEVTQTPSHQVTQMGQEVILRCVPISNHLYFYWYRQILGQKVEFLVSFYNNEISEKSEIFDDQFSVERPDGSNFTLKIRSTKLEDSAMYFCASSGEPREKLFFGSGTQLSVL.

This clonotype showed up just a few times. DNA of the CDR3: TGTGCCAGCAGTTACCGGGACAGGGAGACAGATACGCAGTATTTT. The encoded protein is CASSYRDRETDTQYF. This rearrangement joins TRBV28 to TRBJ2-3; 9 bases agree with TRBD1. The germline V gene encodes CDR1 MDHEN and CDR2 SYDVKM. Trimming removed 4 bases from V and 3 bases from J; junction bases left unmatched: 5. The CDR3 is 15 amino acids.

This clonotype was seen ten or more times. The chain has TRBV4-2 and TRBJ2-3; 9 positions agree with TRBD2. The CDR3 length is 17 residues. V lost 3 bases, J lost 0 bases, and 7 bases stayed unmatched. Germline V lookup: CDR1 LGHNA, CDR2 YNFKEQ. In DNA form, the CDR3 reads TGTGCCAGCAGCCAGCGCGGGGGGGGAACGAGCACAGATACGCAGTATTTT. Its protein is CASSQRGGGTSTDTQYF.

This chain connects TRBV7-7 to TRBJ2-5; 8 bases line up with TRBD2. TRBJ2-7 matches the DNA end more closely, so the J call is doubtful. CDR3 length equals 16 residues. Germline assignment: CDR1 SSHAT and CDR2 FNYEAQ (reference sequence). The CDR3 here is CASSAPSGGSLYEQYF. The CDR3 DNA reads TGTGCCAGCAGTGCTCCCAGCGGGGGTTCCTTGTACGAGCAGTACTTC.

This clonotype was observed at least ten times. This sequence joins TRBV18 and TRBJ2-5; 10 nucleotides align to TRBD1. CDR3 length: 15 amino acids. The germline V gene encodes CDR1 KGHSH and CDR2 LQKENI. Trimming at V came to 4 bases and at J to 3 bases, leaving 5 bases not matched to a gene. The CDR3 spells CASSQAGTGEETQYF. For the CDR3, the DNA is TGTGCCAGCTCACAAGCCGGGACAGGGGAAGAGACCCAGTACTTC.

This clonotype occurred many times. The chain has TRBV10-3 and TRBJ2-7, with D perhaps given as TRBD1 or TRBD2 (6 bases each). Germline values: CDR1 ENHRY, CDR2 SYGVKD. This CDR3 has 14 amino acids. Between the trimmed V and J ends, which lost 5 bases and 2 bases, there was a span of 13 bases. The CDR3 is CAISWGDNAYEQYF. The CDR3 DNA follows: TGTGCCATCAGTTGGGGGGACAATGCCTACGAGCAGTACTTC.

This clonotype was picked up many times. The rearrangement uses TRBV28 and TRBJ1-2; no clear D gene. The V and J ends lost 2 bases and 0 bases respectively, with 10 bases between them. The CDR3 length is 15 residues. Germline V gene sequence: CDR1 MDHEN, CDR2 SYDVKM. In nucleotides, the CDR3 is TGTGCCAGCAGTTTACAGCAGGTGACTAACTATGGCTACACCTTC. Protein product: CASSLQQVTNYGYTF.

This chain links TRBV24-1 with TRBJ1-2; D is unclear. Trimming pared 2 bases from V and 4 bases from J, leaving 10 bases between. The length of the CDR3 is 14 residues. Germline V gene sequence: CDR1 KGHDR, CDR2 SFDVKD. The CDR3 coding sequence is TGTGCCACCAGTGATTGGGAGTCGGGCTATGGCTACACCTTC. Amino acids: CATSDWESGYGYTF.

Concerning this clonotype itself: A read error may be the cause here, since a much bigger clone is one base away. The rearrangement links TRBV9 to TRBJ2-2, with a possible D match to TRBD2 (6 bases). The germline V gene encodes CDR1 SGDLS and CDR2 YYNGEE. The ends were cut back, 0 bases at V and 9 bases at J, with 18 bases in the middle. The CDR3 is 16 amino acids. The CDR3 sequence is CASSVGTIGGTRELFF. In DNA, the CDR3 is TGTGCCAGCAGCGTAGGGACTATTGGGGGGACGCGGGAGCTGTTTTTT.

The chain recombines TRBV27 with TRBJ2-4; 7 nucleotides match TRBD1. J gave up 6 bases and V 6 bases, and 5 bases lay outside the gene matches. The CDR3 sequence is 13 residues long. The germline CDR1 and CDR2 sequences are MNHEY and SMNVEV (reference sequence). The CDR3 protein is CASSPSGGNIQYF. CDR3 nucleotide sequence: TGTGCCAGCAGCCCTTCAGGGGGAAACATTCAGTACTTC.

A word on this clonotype: One end of the junction varies from germline; a read error may be responsible. V is TRBV5-1 and J is TRBJ2-7; 9 bases fit TRBD1. This CDR3 region has 13 residues. CDR1 and CDR2 (germline): SGHRS, YFSETQ. The CDR3 region is CASRLDRGYEQYF. As DNA, the CDR3 is TGCGCCAGCAGGTTGGACAGGGGCTACGAGCAGTACTTC.

The table lists this clonotype with a few counts. The rearrangement uses TRBV20-1 and TRBJ2-7; D not certain. Germline values: CDR1 DFQATT, CDR2 SNEGSKA (reference sequence). This CDR3 has 13 amino acids. The V gene lost 5 bases and the J gene lost 6 bases, with 17 bases spanning the gap. The CDR3 protein is CSALHGPASEQYF. The CDR3 coding sequence is TGCAGTGCTCTCCACGGCCCGGCGAGCGAGCAGTACTTC.

This clonotype was seen at least ten times. The chain joins TRBV6-5 to TRBJ2-1, with 7 bases identical to TRBD1. V lost 6 bases, J lost 9 bases, and 8 bases stayed unmatched. This CDR3 contains 13 residues. Germline loops: CDR1 MNHEY, CDR2 SVGAGI. The chain's CDR3 is CASSPRQGGEQFF. The DNA of the CDR3 is TGTGCCAGCAGCCCAAGACAGGGTGGTGAGCAGTTCTTC.

J is TRBJ1-5 and V is TRBV24-1; D remains unclear. The V gene's germline CDR1 is KGHDR and CDR2 SFDVKD. V was cut by 3 bases and J by 6 bases, with 11 bases left in between. There are 14 residues in the CDR3. This CDR3 reads CATSDSATFQPQHF. The CDR3 nucleotides read TGTGCCACCAGTGATAGCGCGACATTTCAGCCCCAGCATTTT.

The rearrangement uses TRBV6-5 and TRBJ2-3; 8 bases line up with TRBD2. The CDR3 has 17 residues. Germline V gene lookup returns CDR1 MNHEY and CDR2 SVGAGI. V was clipped by 2 bases and J by 8 bases; unmatched bases: 15. This CDR3 is CASSYVPLAGGSSTQYF. CDR3 nucleotide sequence: TGTGCCAGCAGTTACGTCCCCCTGGCGGGAGGATCGAGTACGCAGTATTTT.

The chain couples TRBV5-1 to TRBJ2-5; 8 bases align to TRBD1. V dropped 2 bases and J dropped 11; count of bases not matched to a gene: 14. The CDR3 sequence is 15 residues long. Germline V lookup: CDR1 SGHRS, CDR2 YFSETQ. CDR3 sequence (DNA): TGCGCCAGCAGCTTTGGGCAGGGGGCTGCCTACGTGCAGTACTTC. Protein: CASSFGQGAAYVQYF.